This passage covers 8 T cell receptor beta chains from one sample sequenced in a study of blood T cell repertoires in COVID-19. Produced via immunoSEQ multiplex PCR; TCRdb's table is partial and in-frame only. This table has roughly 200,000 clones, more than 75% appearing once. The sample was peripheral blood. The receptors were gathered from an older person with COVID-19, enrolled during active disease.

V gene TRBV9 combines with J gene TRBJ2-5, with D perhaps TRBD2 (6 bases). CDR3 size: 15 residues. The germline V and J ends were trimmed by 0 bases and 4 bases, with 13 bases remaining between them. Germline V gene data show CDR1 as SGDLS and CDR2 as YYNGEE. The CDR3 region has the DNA TGTGCCAGCAGCGTAGTTATAGGAGGGGCAGAGACCCAGTACTTC. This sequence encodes CASSVVIGGAETQYF. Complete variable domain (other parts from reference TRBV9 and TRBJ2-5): DSGVTQTPKHLITATGQRVTLRCSPRSGDLSVYWYQQSLDQGLQFLIQYYNGEERAKGNILERFSAQQFPDLHSELNLSSLELGDSALYFCASSVVIGGAETQYFGPGTRLLVL.

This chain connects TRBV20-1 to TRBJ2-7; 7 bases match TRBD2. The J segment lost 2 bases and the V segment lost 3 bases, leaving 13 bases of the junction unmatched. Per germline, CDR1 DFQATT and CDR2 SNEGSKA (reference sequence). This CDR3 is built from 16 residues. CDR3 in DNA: TGCAGTGCTAGTGCTCTTCTCACTAGCGTAGCCTACGAGCAGTACTTC. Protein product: CSASALLTSVAYEQYF.

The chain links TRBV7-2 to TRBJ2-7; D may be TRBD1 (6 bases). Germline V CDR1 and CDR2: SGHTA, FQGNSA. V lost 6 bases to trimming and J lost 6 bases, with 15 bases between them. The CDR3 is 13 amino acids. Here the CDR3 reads CASRPDSASEQYF. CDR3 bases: TGTGCCAGCAGACCGGACAGTGCCTCCGAGCAGTACTTC.

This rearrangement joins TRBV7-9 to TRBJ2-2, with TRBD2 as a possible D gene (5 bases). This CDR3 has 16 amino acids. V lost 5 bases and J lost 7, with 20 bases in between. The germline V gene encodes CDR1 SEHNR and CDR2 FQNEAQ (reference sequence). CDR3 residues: CASSHRKGQEVGELFF. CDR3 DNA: TGTGCCAGCAGCCACCGGAAGGGCCAGGAGGTCGGGGAGCTGTTTTTT.

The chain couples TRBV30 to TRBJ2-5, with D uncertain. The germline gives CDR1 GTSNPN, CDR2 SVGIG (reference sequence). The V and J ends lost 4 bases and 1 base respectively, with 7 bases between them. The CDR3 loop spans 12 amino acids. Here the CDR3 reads CAWKIVQETQYF. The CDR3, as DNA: TGTGCCTGGAAAATAGTCCAAGAGACCCAGTACTTC.

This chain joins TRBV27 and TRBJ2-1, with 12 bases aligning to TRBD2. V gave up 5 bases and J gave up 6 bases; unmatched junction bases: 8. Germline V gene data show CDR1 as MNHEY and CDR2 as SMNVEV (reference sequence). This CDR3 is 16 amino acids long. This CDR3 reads CASSPGLAGILNEQFF. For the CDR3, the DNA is TGTGCCAGCAGTCCCGGACTAGCGGGAATACTCAATGAGCAGTTCTTC.

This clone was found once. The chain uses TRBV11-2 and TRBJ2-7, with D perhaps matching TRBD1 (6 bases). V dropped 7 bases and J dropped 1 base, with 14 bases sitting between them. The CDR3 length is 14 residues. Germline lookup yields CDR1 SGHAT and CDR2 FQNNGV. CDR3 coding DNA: TGTGCCAGCACCCTTACGACAGGTTCCTACGAGCAGTACTTC. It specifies CASTLTTGSYEQYF.

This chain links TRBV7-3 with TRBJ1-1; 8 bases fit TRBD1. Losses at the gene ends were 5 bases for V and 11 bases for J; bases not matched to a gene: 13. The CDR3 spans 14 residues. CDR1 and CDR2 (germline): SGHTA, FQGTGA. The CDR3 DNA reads TGTGCCAGCAGCCAAGACAGGGGAGCTTCCGCCGCTTTCTTT. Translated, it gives CASSQDRGASAAFF.